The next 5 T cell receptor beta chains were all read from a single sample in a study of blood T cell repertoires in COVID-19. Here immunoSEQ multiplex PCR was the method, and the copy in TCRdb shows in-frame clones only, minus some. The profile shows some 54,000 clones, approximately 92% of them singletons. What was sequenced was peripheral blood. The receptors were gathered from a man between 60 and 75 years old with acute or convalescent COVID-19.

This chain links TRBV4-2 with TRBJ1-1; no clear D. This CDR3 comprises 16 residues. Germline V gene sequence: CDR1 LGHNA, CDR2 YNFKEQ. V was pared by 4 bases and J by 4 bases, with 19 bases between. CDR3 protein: CASSPPGRVGVTEAFF. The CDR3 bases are TGTGCCAGCAGCCCCCCTGGTCGGGTCGGGGTCACTGAAGCTTTCTTT.

The CDR3 DNA follows: TGTGCCAGCAGCCAGAGACTAGCGGGATGGACCGGGGAGCTGTTTTTT. Protein product: CASSQRLAGWTGELFF. The gene calls are TRBV5-4 and TRBJ2-2; 11 nucleotides align to TRBD2. The CDR3 runs to 16 residues. Germline assignment: CDR1 SGHNT and CDR2 YYREEE (reference sequence). The junction had 7 bases not matched to a gene; V was cut back by 4 bases and J by 5 bases.

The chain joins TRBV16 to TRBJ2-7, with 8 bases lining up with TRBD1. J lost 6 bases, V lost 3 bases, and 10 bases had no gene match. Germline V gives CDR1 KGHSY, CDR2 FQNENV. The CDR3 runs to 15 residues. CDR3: CASSHKIQGASEQYF. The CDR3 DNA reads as TGTGCCAGCAGCCACAAGATTCAGGGGGCCAGCGAGCAGTACTTC.

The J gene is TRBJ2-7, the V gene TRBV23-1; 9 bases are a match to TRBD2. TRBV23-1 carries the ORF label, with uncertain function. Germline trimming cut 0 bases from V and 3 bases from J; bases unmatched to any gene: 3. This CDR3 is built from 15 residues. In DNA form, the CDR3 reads TGCGCCAGCAGTCAATCGGCAGCGGGAGGCTACGAGCAGTACTTC. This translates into CASSQSAAGGYEQYF.

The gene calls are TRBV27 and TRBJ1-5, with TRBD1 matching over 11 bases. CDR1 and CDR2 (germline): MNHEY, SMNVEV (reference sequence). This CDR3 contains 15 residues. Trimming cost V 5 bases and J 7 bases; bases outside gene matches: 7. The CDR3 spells CASSAFGQGAQPQHF. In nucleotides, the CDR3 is TGTGCCAGCAGTGCTTTTGGACAGGGGGCACAGCCCCAGCATTTT.